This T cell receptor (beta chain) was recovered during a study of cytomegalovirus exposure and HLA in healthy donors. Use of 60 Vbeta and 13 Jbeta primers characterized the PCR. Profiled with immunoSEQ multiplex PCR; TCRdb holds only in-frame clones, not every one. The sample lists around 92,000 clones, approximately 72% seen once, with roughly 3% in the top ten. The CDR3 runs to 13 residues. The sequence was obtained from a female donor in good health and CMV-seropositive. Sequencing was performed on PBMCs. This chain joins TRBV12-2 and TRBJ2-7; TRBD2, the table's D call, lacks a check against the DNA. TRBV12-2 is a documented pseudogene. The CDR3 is CASRLGYFYEQYF. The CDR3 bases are TGTGCAAGTCGCTTAGGCTACTTCTACGAGCAGTACTTC.